The rows below give T cell receptor beta chains drawn from one sample of a study of patients and donors after allogeneic stem cell transplantation. TCRdb itself ran the RT-PCR reads through MiXCR, one entry per CDR3 protein. The sample consists of about a million distinct CDR3 sequences, roughly 17% of them appearing once. The sample consisted of blood, either unsorted or a sorted T cell fraction (not recorded which). All receptors come from a human donor who was either an allogeneic HSCT recipient or a stem cell or donor lymphocyte infusion donor (not recorded which). It is not recorded whose cells these are; they may come from a transplant donor. Each CDR3 is given with its conserved first and last residue. The D gene is left open where the match is weak. The size entry is marked missing in some rows and otherwise reads once, few, many or a size class.

j_call clone_size d_call v_call cdr3_nt cdr3_aa
TRBJ2-7 - - TRBV6-2/TRBV6-3 TGTGCCAGCAGTTACTCCCCATCCTACAGGTCCTCCTACGAGCAGTACTTC CASSYSPSYRSSYEQYF
TRBJ1-2 - TRBD1 TRBV6-5 TGTGCCAGCAGTTACCCAAGGCAGGGGGGCTATGGCTACACCTTC CASSYPRQGGYGYTF
TRBJ2-7 - - TRBV29-1 TGCAGCGTTGAAAGGGCTGAGAAAGGGTCGACCTACGAGCAGTACTTC CSVERAEKGSTYEQYF
TRBJ2-5 few - TRBV7-2 TGTGCCAGCAGCTTAAGTCAGGACTTCCAAGAGACCCAGTACTTC CASSLSQDFQETQYF
TRBJ2-2 many - TRBV12-3/TRBV12-4 TGTGCCAGCAGGCAGATCGGGGAGCTGTTTTTT CASRQIGELFF
TRBJ2-7 few - TRBV12-3/TRBV12-4 TGTGCCAGCAGTTTAGGACAGACGGGCTCGTTAGACGAGCAGTACTTC CASSLGQTGSLDEQYF
TRBJ1-1 - TRBD1 TRBV6-5 TGTGCCAGCAGTTACTCCGACAGGGGGCTTGAAGCTTTCTTT CASSYSDRGLEAFF
TRBJ2-1 - - TRBV25-1 TGTGCCAGCAGTGCCCAGGTCAGCTACAATGAGCAGTTCTTC CASSAQVSYNEQFF
TRBJ2-2 - TRBD2 TRBV12-3/TRBV12-4 TGTGCCAGCAGCAGGACTAGTGGCGGGGAGCTGTTTTTT CASSRTSGGELFF
TRBJ2-7 many - TRBV20-1 TGCAGTGCTGGGTTAGGGACACTCTTTGCCGAGCAGTACTTC CSAGLGTLFAEQYF
TRBJ1-1 - TRBD1 TRBV3-1 TGTGCCAGCAGCCACCCAGGGGGCCGGGGTGAAGCTTTCTTT CASSHPGGRGEAFF